The 13 T cell receptor beta chains in this list originate from one sample, sequenced in a study of cytomegalovirus exposure and HLA in healthy donors. PCR primers comprised 60 Vbeta and 13 Jbeta primers. The method was immunoSEQ multiplex PCR; TCRdb's version includes in-frame clones alone and lacks a portion of them. The sample records roughly 150,000 clones, around 75% being singletons. Sample: PBMCs. The origin of the receptors is a male donor in good health and CMV-seronegative.

The chain has TRBV5-5 and TRBJ2-5, with 10 bases fitting TRBD2. This CDR3 has 15 amino acids. The J segment lost 4 bases and the V segment lost 4 bases, leaving 7 bases of the junction unmatched. CDR1 and CDR2 from the germline V gene are SGHKS and YYEKEE (reference sequence). The CDR3 sequence: CASSPSGGRSETQYF. The CDR3 nucleotides read TGTGCCAGCAGCCCTAGCGGGGGTCGGTCAGAGACCCAGTACTTC.

J is TRBJ1-2 and V is TRBV4-1; 8 bases align to TRBD1. The CDR3 spans 16 residues. The V gene end was trimmed by 0 bases and the J gene end by 0 bases; junction bases not matched to a gene: 3. Germline CDR1 and CDR2: MGHRA and YSYEKL. CDR3 region: CASSQDGTGPNYGYTF. The CDR3 DNA reads as TGCGCCAGCAGCCAAGATGGGACAGGACCTAACTATGGCTACACCTTC.

J is TRBJ1-2 and V is TRBV21-1. TRBV21-1 is reported as a pseudogene. CDR3 size: 13 residues. As DNA, the CDR3 is TGTGCCAGCAGCAAAAAGGGCCGGGGGGGCTACACCTTC. The encoded protein is CASSKKGRGGYTF.

This chain's CDR3 is CASSTQLLMSSTDTQYF. DNA of the CDR3: TGTGCCAGCAGCACGCAACTTCTCATGTCAAGCACAGATACGCAGTATTTT. The rearrangement uses TRBV7-9 and TRBJ2-3; unclear D gene. V lost 5 bases, J lost 0 bases, and 18 bases lay in between. The CDR3 is made up of 17 amino acids. CDR1 and CDR2 (germline): SEHNR, FQNEAQ (reference sequence).

About this clone itself: The germline gene is not matched at one end of the junction; a read error may be the cause. The J gene is TRBJ1-2, the V gene TRBV7-9, with unresolved D. CDR1 is SEHNR and CDR2 is FQNEAQ in the germline V gene (reference sequence). This CDR3 has 14 amino acids. In DNA form, the CDR3 reads TGTTCCAGCAGCCAAGGGAGGGCGCTCTATGGCTACACCTTC. It translates to CSSSQGRALYGYTF.

J is TRBJ2-7 and V is TRBV28; 8 bases fit TRBD1. The CDR3 loop spans 15 amino acids. The germline V gene has CDR1 MDHEN and CDR2 SYDVKM. With V trimmed by 6 bases and J by 3 bases, 10 bases remained unmatched. The CDR3 region has the DNA TGTGCCAGCAGCCTCGGGACAGGCTTTGGCTACGAGCAGTACTTC. Residues: CASSLGTGFGYEQYF.

The rearrangement uses TRBV5-6 and TRBJ1-3; 7 positions agree with TRBD1. The ends lost 5 bases at V and 0 bases at J; junction bases unmatched: 11. The CDR3 length is 17 residues. Germline V lookup: CDR1 SGHDT, CDR2 YYEEEE. The CDR3 loop reads CASRMLGGQTSGNTIYF. Here the CDR3 DNA reads TGTGCCAGCAGAATGTTGGGGGGACAGACCTCTGGAAACACCATATATTTT.

V gene TRBV6-5 combines with J gene TRBJ1-5; the D gene is possibly TRBD1 (5 bases). The CDR3 is 14 amino acids. Germline V gene sequence: CDR1 MNHEY, CDR2 SVGAGI. V was trimmed by 0 bases and J by 4 bases, leaving 7 bases between them. CDR3 loop: CASSYSDTNQPQHF. In DNA form, the CDR3 reads TGTGCCAGCAGTTACTCGGACACTAATCAGCCCCAGCATTTT.

This clone was seen once. This chain connects TRBV2 to TRBJ1-4, with TRBD1 matching over 8 bases. J was trimmed by 7 bases and V by 7 bases; bases with no gene match: 5. Germline assignment: CDR1 SNHLY and CDR2 FYNNEI. There are 13 residues in the CDR3. This chain's CDR3 is CASKQGGGEKLFF. CDR3 bases: TGTGCCAGCAAACAGGGGGGGGGTGAAAAACTGTTTTTT.

The V gene is TRBV10-3, the J gene TRBJ1-2; D unresolved. The CDR3 loop spans 13 amino acids. Looked up from germline, CDR1 is ENHRY and CDR2 is SYGVKD. V was shortened by 2 bases and J by 2 bases, with 6 bases between the two germline ends. The CDR3 loop is CAISERENYGYTF. The CDR3 DNA follows: TGTGCCATCAGTGAGAGAGAAAACTATGGCTACACCTTC.

In this sample, this clone turned up a few times. The rearrangement joins TRBV11-2 to TRBJ1-1; TRBD1 matches 10 bases. This CDR3 has 15 residues. V lost 4 bases to trimming and J lost 3 bases; unmatched junction nucleotides: 5. The germline V gene encodes CDR1 SGHAT and CDR2 FQNNGV. CDR3 DNA: TGTGCCAGCAGCTCTGACAGGGGGCGGTACACTGAAGCTTTCTTT. This sequence encodes CASSSDRGRYTEAFF.

The chain joins TRBV6-5 to TRBJ1-4, with 7 bases matching TRBD1. The V segment lost 5 bases and the J segment 4 bases; nucleotides outside the gene matches: 4. CDR1 and CDR2 (germline): MNHEY, SVGAGI. The CDR3 covers 14 residues. CDR3 loop: CASSRDRVNEKLFF. The CDR3 nucleotides read TGTGCCAGCAGTCGGGACAGAGTTAATGAAAAACTGTTTTTT.

The gene calls are TRBV27 and TRBJ2-5, with TRBD2 matching over 9 bases. The ends lost 7 bases at V and 5 bases at J; junction bases unmatched: 14. Per the germline V gene, CDR1 is MNHEY and CDR2 is SMNVEV (reference sequence). This CDR3 comprises 16 residues. The CDR3 DNA reads as TGTGCCAGCACCCGGACGGCCGCGGGAGGGTTGGAGACCCAGTACTTC. Translation gives CASTRTAAGGLETQYF.